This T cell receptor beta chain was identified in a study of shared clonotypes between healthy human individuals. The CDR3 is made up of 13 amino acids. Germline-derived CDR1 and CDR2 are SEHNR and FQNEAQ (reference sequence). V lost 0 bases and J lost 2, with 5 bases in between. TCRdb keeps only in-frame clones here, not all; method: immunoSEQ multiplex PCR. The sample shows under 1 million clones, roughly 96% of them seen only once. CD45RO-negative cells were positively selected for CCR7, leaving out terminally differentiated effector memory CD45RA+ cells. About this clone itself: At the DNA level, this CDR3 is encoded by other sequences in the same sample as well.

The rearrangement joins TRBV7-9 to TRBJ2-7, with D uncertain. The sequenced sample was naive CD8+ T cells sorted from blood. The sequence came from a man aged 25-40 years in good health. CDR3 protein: CASSLAGTYEQYF. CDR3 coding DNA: TGTGCCAGCAGCTTAGCGGGTACCTACGAGCAGTACTTC. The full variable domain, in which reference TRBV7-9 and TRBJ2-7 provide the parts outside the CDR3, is DTGVSQNPRHKITKRGQNVTFRCDPISEHNRLYWYRQTLGQGPEFLTYFQNEAQLEKSRLLSDRFSAERPKGSFSTLEIQRTEQGDSAMYLCASSLAGTYEQYFGPGTRLTVT.